These 23 T cell receptor beta chains were all obtained from the same sample, sequenced in a study of cytomegalovirus exposure and HLA in healthy donors (dated by TCRdb to about 2017). The library was produced with the immunoSEQ multiplex PCR assay. For the multiplex PCR, a mixture combining 60 forward primers for TCR Vbeta segments and 13 reverse primers for TCR Jbeta segments was used. Here the immuneACCESS table is served through TCRdb, limited to in-frame sequences with V and J called. Missing clones are a known gap in these copies; in checked studies unresolved V genes cover under half, and the rest lacks a known reason. In this sample the table shows 90,000 to 140,000 clones, 65% to 80% of which occur a single time. Of the sample, 5.6% falls within the top ten clones. Sequences were obtained from PBMCs. The source is a male donor in good health and CMV-seronegative.

This sequence joins TRBV5-1 and TRBJ1-3; D gene uncertain. CDR1 SGHRS and CDR2 YFSETQ come from the germline V gene. The CDR3 loop spans 16 amino acids. V shed 2 bases and J shed 0 bases, with 12 bases lying between them. CDR3 in DNA: TGCGCCAGCAGCTTAAAAGACTTACACTCTGGAAACACCATATATTTT. It yields the protein CASSLKDLHSGNTIYF.

The rearrangement uses TRBV2 and TRBJ2-5, with D possibly matching TRBD1 (6 bases). Trimming stripped 5 bases from V and 3 bases from J, with 10 bases between. The germline V gene encodes CDR1 SNHLY and CDR2 FYNNEI. The CDR3 contains 13 residues. This chain's CDR3 is CASSINREETQYF. As DNA, the CDR3 is TGTGCCAGCAGTATCAACAGGGAAGAGACCCAGTACTTC.

This chain links TRBV28 with TRBJ2-5; a possible D gene is TRBD1 (5 bases). The CDR3 covers 15 residues. The ends were cut back, 3 bases at V and 3 bases at J, with 14 bases in the middle. CDR1 and CDR2 (germline): MDHEN, SYDVKM. The chain's CDR3 is CASSFDRVYKETQYF. The CDR3 coding sequence is TGTGCCAGCAGTTTTGACAGAGTATACAAAGAGACCCAGTACTTC.

The chain employs TRBV6-5 and TRBJ2-1, with D possibly being TRBD2 (6 bases). CDR3 size: 15 residues. V was pared by 5 bases and J by 1 base, with 12 bases between. Germline CDR1 reads MNHEY; CDR2 reads SVGAGI. CDR3 DNA: TGTGCCAGCAGTATCTGGGGGAGGTCCTACAATGAGCAGTTCTTC. This translates into CASSIWGRSYNEQFF.

The V gene is TRBV7-9, the J gene TRBJ1-1; D remains unclear. Trimming took off 4 bases at V and 1 base at J, with 10 bases between the two ends. Germline CDR1 is SEHNR and CDR2 is FQNEAQ (reference sequence). The CDR3 extends over 14 amino acids. The CDR3 coding sequence is TGTGCCAGCAGCTCCAGCGCGGAGAACACTGAAGCTTTCTTT. This gives the protein CASSSSAENTEAFF.

This clone has only a few counts. The chain joins TRBV5-8 to TRBJ1-4; 7 bases agree with TRBD1. J lost 5 bases, V lost 4 bases, and 8 bases had no gene match. This CDR3 is built from 15 residues. Germline-derived CDR1 and CDR2 are SGHTS and YDEGEE. CDR3 sequence (DNA): TGTGCCAGCAGCGGACGACAGGGTAGAAATGAAAAACTGTTTTTT. As protein: CASSGRQGRNEKLFF. Looking up the rest from reference TRBV5-8 and TRBJ1-4 gives the full variable domain: EAGVTQSPTHLIKTRGQQATLRCSPISGHTSVYWYQQALGLGLQFLLWYDEGEERNRGNFPPRFSGRQFPNYSSELNVNALELEDSALYLCASSGRQGRNEKLFFGSGTQLSVL.

This clone appeared a single time. The chain joins TRBV5-1 to TRBJ2-7; D might be TRBD2 (6 bases). The CDR3 consists of 17 residues. The V and J ends lost 2 bases and 5 bases respectively, with 23 bases between them. Germline CDR1 SGHRS, CDR2 YFSETQ. CDR3 bases: TGCGCCAGCAGCTTAGAAGGGGTAGCGGAGCCATCCGACGAGCAGTACTTC. Encoded protein: CASSLEGVAEPSDEQYF.

This clone was found a few times. The chain recombines TRBV6-5 with TRBJ1-1; no clear D gene. The CDR3 length is 13 residues. The V end was cut by 6 bases, the J end by 4 bases, with 12 bases between. Germline V gene data show CDR1 as MNHEY and CDR2 as SVGAGI. The CDR3: CASRVDLGTEAFF. In DNA form, the CDR3 reads TGTGCCAGCAGAGTGGATCTAGGCACTGAAGCTTTCTTT.

J is TRBJ2-2 and V is TRBV10-2, with TRBD2 matching 8 bases. After removal of 3 bases from V and 4 bases from J, the junction contained 4 bases not matched to a gene. The germline V gene has CDR1 WSHSY and CDR2 SAAADI. The CDR3 consists of 15 residues. CDR3 amino acids: CASSDLLAGTGELFF. CDR3 DNA sequence: TGCGCCAGCAGTGATCTCCTAGCGGGCACCGGGGAGCTGTTTTTT.

The V gene is TRBV9, the J gene TRBJ1-6, with TRBD1 as a possible D gene (5 bases). The V end lost 2 bases, the J end lost 7 bases, and 13 bases lay between the germline ends. Germline V gene sequence: CDR1 SGDLS, CDR2 YYNGEE. The CDR3 consists of 15 residues. CDR3 sequence (DNA): TGTGCCAGCAGCGTCTCGACAGTACGGAATTCACCCCTCCACTTT. It encodes CASSVSTVRNSPLHF.

The chain couples TRBV5-4 to TRBJ1-1; a possible D gene is TRBD1 (5 bases). The CDR3 covers 19 residues. The germline V gene encodes CDR1 SGHNT and CDR2 YYREEE (reference sequence). The V end was cut by 4 bases, the J end by 0 bases, with 25 bases between. The DNA for the CDR3 is TGTGCCAGCAGCCCAAAGTACAAAGACAGAGGCGGGGTGAACACTGAAGCTTTCTTT. It codes for CASSPKYKDRGGVNTEAFF. Together with reference TRBV5-4 and TRBJ1-1, the CDR3 gives the full variable domain: ETGVTQSPTHLIKTRGQQVTLRCSSQSGHNTVSWYQQALGQGPQFIFQYYREEENGRGNFPPRFSGLQFPNYSSELNVNALELDDSALYLCASSPKYKDRGGVNTEAFFGQGTRLTVV.

This clone was detected once. The rearrangement links TRBV2 to TRBJ1-2; 7 nucleotides line up with TRBD1. Germline lookup yields CDR1 SNHLY and CDR2 FYNNEI. The CDR3 spans 15 residues. The V gene end was trimmed by 9 bases and the J gene end by 1 base; junction bases not matched to a gene: 11. CDR3 amino acids: CASSRAGGGNYGYTF. The CDR3 DNA follows: TGTGCCAGTAGTCGGGCAGGGGGAGGTAACTATGGCTACACCTTC.

Turning to this clone: This same CDR3 is encoded by further DNA sequences in the sample. The rearrangement uses TRBV5-6 and TRBJ1-5; D is uncertain. The CDR3 loop spans 13 amino acids. The ends were cut back, 0 bases at V and 9 bases at J, with 10 bases in the middle. Germline V CDR1 and CDR2: SGHDT, YYEEEE. CDR3: CASSLGGTGPQHF. CDR3 coding DNA: TGTGCCAGCAGCTTGGGAGGCACGGGGCCCCAGCATTTT.

The sample holds a few counts of this clone. V gene TRBV7-3 combines with J gene TRBJ2-7, with 7 bases identical to TRBD2. CDR3 size: 14 residues. V gave up 5 bases and J gave up 2 bases; unmatched junction bases: 6. Germline V gives CDR1 SGHTA, CDR2 FQGTGA. The CDR3 DNA reads as TGTGCCAGCAGCCAGCAACTAGCGCCCTACGAGCAGTACTTC. Its protein product is CASSQQLAPYEQYF.

The rearrangement uses TRBV5-1 and TRBJ2-7; 8 bases fit TRBD1. Trimming removed 3 bases from V and 4 bases from J; junction bases left unmatched: 12. The CDR3 contains 16 residues. Germline V CDR1 and CDR2: SGHRS, YFSETQ. CDR3 protein: CASSSAPDRGAYEQYF. CDR3 coding DNA: TGCGCCAGCAGCTCGGCCCCAGACAGGGGAGCATACGAGCAGTACTTC.

The J gene is TRBJ2-7, the V gene TRBV7-2; 9 nucleotides match TRBD1. With 1 base clipped from V and 6 bases from J, the junction kept 10 bases outside the gene matches. The CDR3 length is 16 residues. Germline assignment: CDR1 SGHTA and CDR2 FQGNSA. CDR3 loop: CASSLVVGTGTSEQYF. The CDR3 region has the DNA TGTGCCAGCAGCTTAGTGGTTGGGACAGGGACGAGCGAGCAGTACTTC.

Comment on this clone: The same CDR3 is also encoded by other DNA sequences in this sample. The CDR3 sequence: CASSQTAVSTGPNTEAFF. The CDR3 region has the DNA TGCGCCAGCAGCCAAACGGCCGTTAGTACAGGGCCGAACACTGAAGCTTTCTTT. The chain joins TRBV5-1 to TRBJ1-1, with D tentatively TRBD1 (6 bases). Per germline, CDR1 SGHRS and CDR2 YFSETQ. The CDR3 has 18 residues. The V and J ends lost 4 bases and 1 base respectively, with 23 bases between them.

This clone turned up a few times. The V call is TRBV7-8, the J call TRBJ2-5; a possible D gene is TRBD1 (5 bases). Per the germline V gene, CDR1 is SGHVS and CDR2 is FQNEAQ. Trimming took off 1 base at V and 7 bases at J, with 10 bases between the two ends. The CDR3 is 13 amino acids. As DNA, the CDR3 is TGTGCCAGCAGCTTAGTTTCAGGGTGGACCCAGTACTTC. It specifies CASSLVSGWTQYF.

The V call is TRBV19, the J call TRBJ2-1, with 7 nucleotides matching TRBD1. V lost 2 bases to trimming and J lost 10 bases; unmatched junction nucleotides: 8. The CDR3 covers 14 residues. Per the germline V gene, CDR1 is LNHDA and CDR2 is SQIVND (reference sequence). Here the CDR3 DNA reads TGTGCCAGTAGTATAAAAGGGGGCTCCTCGGAGCAGTTCTTC. Its protein is CASSIKGGSSEQFF.

This clone has more than one count but fewer than ten. The chain is built from TRBV27 and TRBJ2-7, with D maybe TRBD2 (6 bases). V was cut by 7 bases and J by 2 bases, with 18 bases left in between. This CDR3 spans 15 amino acids. CDR1 and CDR2 (germline): MNHEY, SMNVEV (reference sequence). The DNA for the CDR3 is TGTGCCAGCACCCCTCCGGAGGGGATCACCTACGAGCAGTACTTC. It translates to CASTPPEGITYEQYF.

The CDR3 protein is CASSPLPPWTSANLETQYF. The DNA of the CDR3 is TGTGCCAGCTCACCTCTACCCCCCTGGACTAGCGCCAATTTAGAGACCCAGTACTTC. The chain combines TRBV18 with TRBJ2-5; 9 bases line up with TRBD2. V lost 3 bases, J lost 4 bases, and 18 bases stayed unmatched. Germline CDR1 is KGHSH and CDR2 is LQKENI. The CDR3 has 19 amino acids. The full variable domain, rest sourced from reference TRBV18 and TRBJ2-5, is NAGVMQNPRHLVRRRGQEARLRCSPMKGHSHVYWYRQLPEEGLKFMVYLQKENIIDESGMPKERFSAEFPKEGPSILRIQQVVRGDSAAYFCASSPLPPWTSANLETQYFGPGTRLLVL.

The V call is TRBV2, the J call TRBJ2-7, with 11 positions matching TRBD2. J lost 1 base, V lost 6 bases, and 5 bases had no gene match. Germline loops: CDR1 SNHLY, CDR2 FYNNEI. The CDR3 is made up of 15 amino acids. CDR3 loop: CASSAGTSGSYEQYF. CDR3 DNA: TGTGCCAGCAGCGCGGGGACTAGCGGATCCTACGAGCAGTACTTC.

Worth noting for this clone: A junction boundary mismatches the germline segment, possibly from a read error. This chain connects TRBV27 to TRBJ2-7; TRBD2 matches at 11 bases. Germline values: CDR1 MNHEY, CDR2 SMNVEV (reference sequence). The CDR3 is 17 amino acids. CDR3: CASGFQGLAGRPYEQYF. The CDR3 DNA sequence: TGTGCCAGCGGTTTTCAAGGACTAGCGGGCCGCCCCTACGAGCAGTACTTC.